This entry lists 26 T cell receptor beta chains sequenced from one sample in a study of T cell changes during pregnancy in multiple sclerosis. Sequencing used immunoSEQ multiplex PCR; TCRdb keeps in-frame clones, though not all of them. The sample holds 78,000 or so clones; around 92% are singletons and the top ten take around 3%. The sequencing here drew on peripheral blood, taken before pregnancy. These TCRs come from a female donor with multiple sclerosis, enrolled in a pregnancy study.

The CDR3 protein is CASSSAGTLNTEAFF. For the CDR3, the DNA is TGTGCCAGCAGCTCTGCCGGGACACTTAACACTGAAGCTTTCTTT. The genes are TRBV7-8 and TRBJ1-1, with D possibly TRBD1 on 6 matching bases. The CDR3 sequence is 15 residues long. Germline V gene lookup returns CDR1 SGHVS and CDR2 FQNEAQ. Trimming left V 4 bases short and J 2 bases short, with 14 bases between.

This chain joins TRBV9 and TRBJ2-1; 9 bases map to TRBD2. V trimming: 2 bases; J trimming: 6 bases; junction bases outside the gene matches: 9. Per the germline V gene, CDR1 is SGDLS and CDR2 is YYNGEE. The CDR3 is made up of 16 amino acids. The CDR3 loop reads CASSVSSGTAFNEQFF. The CDR3 bases are TGTGCCAGCAGCGTCTCTAGCGGGACCGCTTTCAATGAGCAGTTCTTC.

V gene TRBV4-2 combines with J gene TRBJ1-3, with D perhaps TRBD1 (5 bases). The CDR3 contains 16 residues. V was pared by 0 bases and J by 1 base, with 10 bases between. Germline loops: CDR1 LGHNA, CDR2 YNFKEQ. The CDR3, as DNA: TGTGCCAGCAGCCAAGAGGGCGACAGATCTGGAAACACCATATATTTT. Residues: CASSQEGDRSGNTIYF.

This chain uses TRBV27 with TRBJ2-5, with D uncertain. Trimming took off 5 bases at V and 5 bases at J, with 6 bases between the two ends. This CDR3 is built from 11 residues. CDR1 and CDR2 (germline): MNHEY, SMNVEV (reference sequence). The CDR3 nucleotides are TGTGCCAGCAGTCCCCAGGAGACCCAGTACTTC. It yields the protein CASSPQETQYF.

This sequence joins TRBV5-8 and TRBJ1-2, with 11 bases that match TRBD1. V lost 5 bases to trimming and J lost 2 bases; unmatched junction nucleotides: 8. The germline V gene encodes CDR1 SGHTS and CDR2 YDEGEE. This CDR3 spans 16 amino acids. Written as DNA, the CDR3 is TGTGCCAGCAGTCTTTGGGACAGGGGGTACAACTATGGCTACACCTTC. Translation: CASSLWDRGYNYGYTF.

The J gene is TRBJ2-7, the V gene TRBV16, with a possible D match to TRBD1 (7 bases). V was clipped by 3 bases and J by 3 bases, with 27 bases between them. This CDR3 is built from 19 residues. CDR1 is KGHSY and CDR2 is FQNENV in the germline V gene. The CDR3 sequence is CASSQTLIPSGAGGYEQYF. In DNA form, the CDR3 reads TGTGCCAGCAGCCAGACTCTGATCCCCTCGGGGGCAGGGGGCTACGAGCAGTACTTC.

The genes are TRBV6-1 and TRBJ1-5; D remains ambiguous. V was pared by 5 bases and J by 4 bases, with 9 bases between. CDR1 and CDR2 from the germline V gene are MNHNS and SASEGT. The CDR3 runs 13 residues. CDR3 protein: CASSPGLNQPQHF. The CDR3 DNA is TGTGCCAGCAGTCCAGGACTTAATCAGCCCCAGCATTTT.

The chain combines TRBV19 with TRBJ2-7; 8 bases map to TRBD2. The V gene's germline CDR1 is LNHDA and CDR2 SQIVND (reference sequence). This CDR3 comprises 13 residues. V shed 4 bases, J shed 3 bases, and the junction held 2 bases outside the gene matches. CDR3 sequence reads: CASSTGTSYEQYF. The CDR3 region has the DNA TGTGCCAGTAGTACCGGGACTAGCTACGAGCAGTACTTC.

There are a few counts of this clone. The chain recombines TRBV5-4 with TRBJ2-1; 10 positions agree with TRBD2. The J segment lost 7 bases and the V segment lost 2 bases, leaving 6 bases of the junction unmatched. The germline V gene encodes CDR1 SGHNT and CDR2 YYREEE (reference sequence). This CDR3 is built from 15 residues. In DNA form, the CDR3 reads TGTGCCAGCAGCTTTGAACTAGCGGGAATAAATGAGCAGTTCTTC. The encoded protein is CASSFELAGINEQFF.

V gene TRBV7-8 combines with J gene TRBJ2-5, with 9 bases fitting TRBD1. The CDR3 contains 15 residues. With V trimmed by 6 bases and J by 5 bases, 10 bases remained unmatched. Germline V gene data show CDR1 as SGHVS and CDR2 as FQNEAQ. The CDR3 loop reads CASRGNRGRRETQYF. The DNA for the CDR3 is TGTGCCAGCAGGGGAAACAGGGGGCGACGGGAGACCCAGTACTTC.

The rearrangement uses TRBV15 and TRBJ2-5; possible D gene TRBD1, 5 bases. There are 14 residues in the CDR3. V was cut by 1 base and J by 5 bases, with 11 bases left in between. CDR1 LNHNV and CDR2 YYDKDF come from the germline V gene (reference sequence). CDR3 in amino acids: CATSRGRADETQYF. The CDR3 nucleotides are TGTGCCACCAGCAGAGGCAGGGCCGATGAGACCCAGTACTTC.

The chain links TRBV5-5 to TRBJ2-7; 9 nucleotides align to TRBD1. Germline V CDR1 and CDR2: SGHKS, YYEKEE (reference sequence). The length of the CDR3 is 14 residues. V lost 3 bases, J lost 5 bases, and 6 bases stayed unmatched. The CDR3 sequence is CASSSLGTGHEQYF. DNA for the CDR3: TGTGCCAGCAGCTCGCTGGGGACAGGGCACGAGCAGTACTTC.

The rearrangement uses TRBV6-6 and TRBJ2-3; TRBD2 matches at 9 bases. Germline CDR1 is MNHNY and CDR2 is SVGAGI (reference sequence). This CDR3 is 15 amino acids long. V lost 4 bases and J lost 2; bases outside the gene matches: 4. CDR3 region: CASSWTSVNTDTQYF. CDR3 bases: TGTGCCAGCAGTTGGACTAGCGTAAACACAGATACGCAGTATTTT.

This clone was observed a single time. This chain uses TRBV28 with TRBJ2-7; 8 nucleotides line up with TRBD1. J was trimmed by 2 bases and V by 3 bases; bases with no gene match: 6. The germline CDR1 and CDR2 sequences are MDHEN and SYDVKM. The CDR3 totals 15 residues. DNA for the CDR3: TGTGCCAGCAGTTTCCTAAGACAGGGGACCTACGAGCAGTACTTC. This gives the protein CASSFLRQGTYEQYF.

The chain has TRBV4-1 and TRBJ1-5, with no clear D. CDR1 and CDR2 from the germline V gene are MGHRA and YSYEKL. Trimming removed 1 base at V and 0 bases at J, with 7 bases between. There are 15 residues in the CDR3. The CDR3 DNA sequence: TGCGCCAGCAGCCAAGGGCAGTATAGCAATCAGCCCCAGCATTTT. Protein sequence: CASSQGQYSNQPQHF.

The chain is built from TRBV29-1 and TRBJ2-1; 7 bases agree with TRBD1. CDR1 and CDR2 (germline): SQVTM, ANQGSEA. The trim removed 1 base at V and 4 bases at J, leaving 7 bases unmatched. This CDR3 has 15 residues. Here the CDR3 reads CSVEVQGVSYNEQFF. The CDR3 region has the DNA TGCAGCGTTGAAGTTCAGGGGGTCTCTTACAATGAGCAGTTCTTC.

This rearrangement joins TRBV7-8 to TRBJ1-1; 8 positions match TRBD1. CDR3 size: 15 residues. V was clipped by 6 bases and J by 1 base; unmatched bases: 7. Looked up from germline, CDR1 is SGHVS and CDR2 is FQNEAQ. For the CDR3, the DNA is TGTGCCAGCAGTTTTCCCGGGACAGGGAACACTGAAGCTTTCTTT. Its protein is CASSFPGTGNTEAFF.

The V gene is TRBV28, the J gene TRBJ1-3; D is possibly TRBD1 (6 bases). The V gene's germline CDR1 is MDHEN and CDR2 SYDVKM. V was shortened by 6 bases and J by 3 bases, with 24 bases between the two germline ends. The CDR3 has 18 amino acids. CDR3 region: CASSLTVLRDTIGNTIYF. The CDR3 nucleotides are TGTGCCAGCAGCCTTACAGTCCTACGGGACACAATTGGAAACACCATATATTTT.

Note on this clone: The CDR3 end shows no conserved phenylalanine or tryptophan, and so a read error is likely. The DNA is left out, because the CDR3 cannot be placed on it with certainty; the CDR3 is given as TCRdb lists it. The chain links TRBV29-1 to TRBJ2-3; the listed D gene, TRBD1, was not tested against the DNA. The CDR3 has 9 residues if both end residues are counted. From germline, CDR1 is SQVTM and CDR2 ANQGSEA. CDR3 sequence: CSVEGAGVI.

The chain is built from TRBV29-1 and TRBJ2-7, with 8 bases lining up with TRBD2. V was pared by 6 bases and J by 7 bases, with 11 bases of the junction left unmatched. Germline CDR1 SQVTM, CDR2 ANQGSEA. The CDR3 runs 13 residues. The chain's CDR3 is CSVPLSGRGEQYF. CDR3 nucleotide sequence: TGCAGCGTGCCCCTTTCCGGGAGGGGAGAGCAGTACTTC.

This chain connects TRBV18 to TRBJ1-1; unclear D gene. The V and J ends lost 3 bases and 0 bases respectively, with 8 bases between them. Germline lookup yields CDR1 KGHSH and CDR2 LQKENI. CDR3 length equals 14 residues. CDR3 DNA: TGTGCCAGCTCACCCGTCGGGATGAACACTGAAGCTTTCTTT. It translates to CASSPVGMNTEAFF.

The chain joins TRBV29-1 to TRBJ2-7, with 10 bases fitting TRBD1. The CDR3 spans 14 residues. V dropped 4 bases and J dropped 4; count of bases not matched to a gene: 7. The germline CDR1 and CDR2 sequences are SQVTM and ANQGSEA. CDR3 nucleotides: TGCAGCGTTGTGGGGGACAGGGGATTTTACGAGCAGTACTTC. This sequence encodes CSVVGDRGFYEQYF.

Regarding this clone: An end of the junction does not agree with germline; a read error may underlie this. In DNA form, the CDR3 reads TGTGCTAGCAGCTTATCCGGGAGGGCAAAGACCCAGTACTTC. It is translated as CASSLSGRAKTQYF. This chain connects TRBV7-7 to TRBJ2-5; 8 nucleotides line up with TRBD2. Germline CDR1 and CDR2: SSHAT and FNYEAQ (reference sequence). The CDR3 totals 14 residues. Looking up the rest from reference TRBV7-7 and TRBJ2-5 gives the full variable domain: GAGVSQSPRYKVTKRGQDVTLRCDPISSHATLYWYQQALGQGPEFLTYFNYEAQPDKSGLPSDRFSAERPEGSISTLTIQRTEQRDSAMYRCASSLSGRAKTQYFGPGTRLLVL.

This clone turned up a few times. V and J are TRBV7-9 and TRBJ1-1, with D unresolved. Germline values: CDR1 SEHNR, CDR2 FQNEAQ (reference sequence). V lost 1 base to trimming and J lost 1 base, with 10 bases between them. The CDR3 length is 15 residues. CDR3 sequence: CASSLGTVGNTEAFF. The DNA of the CDR3 is TGTGCCAGCAGCTTAGGAACAGTTGGGAACACTGAAGCTTTCTTT.

On this clone: One end of the junction fails to match germline, which may point to a read error. Other nucleotide sequences from this sample produce the same CDR3. This chain joins TRBV30 and TRBJ2-7, with 8 bases that match TRBD2. Germline V lookup: CDR1 GTSNPN, CDR2 SVGIG (reference sequence). The CDR3 runs to 15 residues. The CDR3 here is CAWIPRGGGSYEQYF. The CDR3 DNA reads TGTGCCTGGATCCCACGGGGGGGAGGCTCCTATGAGCAGTACTTC.

The gene calls are TRBV18 and TRBJ1-4; TRBD1 is a possible D gene (6 bases). The germline V gene has CDR1 KGHSH and CDR2 LQKENI. V was trimmed by 6 bases and J by 8 bases, leaving 10 bases between them. The CDR3 runs 12 residues. The CDR3 DNA is TGTGCCAGCTCGCTGCAGGGGGAAAAACTGTTTTTT. Translated: CASSLQGEKLFF.